The present entry profiles one T cell receptor (beta chain) with its context. There is no known antigen for this receptor. Relative to the germline gene, one junction end is altered; a read error may explain this. The sample belongs to a study of tumor-infiltrating lymphocytes in oesophageal squamous cell carcinoma (TCRdb year 2016). Receptors were amplified or captured by PCR. Sequencing was carried out with an Illumina HiSeq 2000. The public reads were quality trimmed at Q25 with fastp and then assembled into clones with MiXCR by TCRdb, keeping productive beta chains. Rows merge per CDR3 protein into single entries with the most common DNA and genes. The sample table lists around 9,300 distinct CDR3 sequences, about 70% of them with a count of one. The ten largest clones represent roughly a third of the sample. Sequencing input: esophageal tumor tissue. This clonotype was sampled from a female donor with esophageal squamous cell carcinoma.

The CDR3: CASSPKLAGEVVFF. The nucleotide sequence is TGCGCCAGCAGCCCGAAACTAGCGGGAGAGGTAGTGTTCTTC. Recombination joined TRBV5-1 with TRBJ2-3; 11 bases in between match TRBD2. Inclusive of the bounding cysteine and phenylalanine, the CDR3 is 14 residues long. The read is trimmed to its CDR3 DNA, 42 bases read in frame from base 1. CDR1 and CDR2, per the germline V gene, are SGHRS and YFSETQ.